A selection of T cell receptor beta chains follows, all from one sample in a study of Graves' ophthalmopathy and Graves' hyperthyroidism. TCRdb reanalysed the multiplex PCR reads using MiXCR and keeps one entry per CDR3 protein. This sample yields about 620,000 distinct CDR3 sequences, of which about 20% are seen a single time; about 6.6% belongs to the top ten. Sequencing was done on a sample of peripheral blood. Receptors originate from a woman aged 18-29 years with stable Graves' hyperthyroidism. Some clones in this sample may be carry-over from other donors' samples. Both conserved end residues are part of each CDR3. Fields, in order: D gene, clone size, V gene, J gene, CDR3 protein, CDR3 DNA. D genes are given only for firm matches. Clone size is stated in some rows and not others, as once, few, many or a class when expanded.

>NA|many|TRBV11-2|TRBJ2-7
CASSFSGENYEQYF
TGTGCCAGCAGCTTTTCAGGGGAAAACTACGAGCAGTACTTC
>NA|many|TRBV20-1|TRBJ1-1
CSARGVEGTEAFF
TGCAGTGCTAGAGGAGTGGAGGGAACTGAAGCTTTCTTT
>TRBD1|few|TRBV6-1|TRBJ1-2
CATYRDRVYGYTF
TGTGCCACTTACCGGGACAGGGTCTATGGCTACACCTTC
>NA|NA|TRBV12-3/TRBV12-4|TRBJ2-5
CASSLAWRPVVYF
TGTGCCAGCAGTTTAGCATGGAGGCCGGTTGTGTACTTC
>NA|NA|TRBV4-1|TRBJ1-6
CASSQGGGRGNSPLHF
TGCGCCAGCAGCCAAGGGGGGGGGCGCGGTAATTCACCCCTCCACTTT
>TRBD1|few|TRBV7-2|TRBJ2-7
CASSTTGGAISEQYF
TGTGCCAGCAGCACGACAGGGGGCGCAATTTCCGAGCAGTACTTC
>TRBD2|many|TRBV28|TRBJ2-4
CASRRGSLAKNIQYF
TGTGCCAGCAGGCGGGGGTCACTAGCCAAAAACATTCAGTACTTC
>NA|many|TRBV29-1|TRBJ1-5
CSVLTFSSQHF
TGCAGCGTTCTGACTTTTTCGTCCCAGCATTTT
>NA|NA|TRBV12-3/TRBV12-4|TRBJ1-6
CASSRTRTPSSYNSPLHF
TGTGCCAGCAGCAGGACAAGGACCCCCAGCTCCTATAATTCACCCCTCCACTTT
>NA|many|TRBV29-1|TRBJ1-5
CSVRTTYNQPQHF
TGCAGCGTTCGGACAACCTACAATCAGCCCCAGCATTTT
>NA|NA|TRBV25-1|TRBJ2-7
CASSETGTTTYEQYF
TGTGCCAGCAGCGAAACCGGGACAACCACCTACGAGCAGTACTTC
>NA|NA|TRBV6-2/TRBV6-3|TRBJ2-7
CASSPAVGYHEQYF
TGTGCCAGCAGTCCCGCAGTAGGTTACCACGAGCAGTACTTC
>NA|many|TRBV6-5|TRBJ1-2
CASSYSGLGYTF
TGTGCCAGCAGTTACAGCGGGTTGGGCTACACCTTC
>NA|few|TRBV2|TRBJ1-2
CASSPPGHLANYGYTF
TGTGCCAGCAGCCCTCCGGGACACTTAGCTAACTATGGCTACACCTTC
>TRBD1|many|TRBV28|TRBJ1-2
CASSIPPGQGPPGYTF
TGTGCCAGCAGTATTCCACCGGGACAGGGGCCTCCTGGCTACACCTTC
>NA|few|TRBV18|TRBJ2-7
CASSPEGYPYEQYF
TGTGCCAGCTCACCAGAGGGCTACCCCTACGAGCAGTACTTC
>NA|many|TRBV15|TRBJ1-1
CATSRQGLNTEAFF
TGTGCCACCAGCAGACAGGGCCTGAACACTGAAGCTTTCTTT
>NA|NA|TRBV12-3/TRBV12-4|TRBJ1-2
CASKRTRGYGYTF
TGTGCCAGCAAAAGGACCCGGGGCTATGGCTACACCTTC
>NA|few|TRBV12-3/TRBV12-4|TRBJ2-6
CASSLGSAGRFSGANVLTF
TGTGCCAGCAGTTTAGGATCAGCGGGCAGATTCTCTGGGGCCAACGTCCTGACTTTC
>NA|many|TRBV19|TRBJ1-5
CASSMMGYQPQHF
TGTGCCAGTAGTATGATGGGCTATCAGCCCCAGCATTTT
>NA|many|TRBV7-3|TRBJ2-2
CASSLFPNTGELFF
TGTGCCAGCAGCTTATTTCCGAACACCGGGGAGCTGTTTTTT
>NA|NA|TRBV20-1|TRBJ2-2
CSASGASNTGELFF
TGCAGTGCTAGTGGGGCCTCGAACACCGGGGAGCTGTTTTTT
>NA|many|TRBV7-9|TRBJ1-5
CASSSGHISDQPQHF
TGTGCCAGCAGCTCGGGACACATTAGCGATCAGCCCCAGCATTTT
>TRBD2|few|TRBV2|TRBJ2-5
CASRSGGTQETQYF
TGTGCCAGCAGGAGCGGGGGGACCCAAGAGACCCAGTACTTC
>NA|NA|TRBV28|TRBJ1-5
CASSSVRVLVNQPQHF
TGTGCCAGCAGTTCGGTCCGGGTGTTGGTCAATCAGCCCCAGCATTTT
>TRBD1|many|TRBV28|TRBJ2-6
CASSLIIGQVRSSGANVLTF
TGTGCCAGCAGTCTCATAATAGGACAGGTTCGGAGCTCTGGGGCCAACGTCCTGACTTTC
>NA|few|TRBV28|TRBJ1-2
CASSLWATVDGYTF
TGTGCCAGCAGTTTATGGGCGACAGTGGATGGCTACACCTTC
>TRBD1|many|TRBV5-1|TRBJ1-1
CASGLTGQTGTEAFF
TGCGCCAGCGGTTTAACGGGACAGACGGGCACTGAAGCTTTCTTT
>NA|few|TRBV7-2|TRBJ2-3
CASSLGSHTDTQYF
TGTGCCAGCAGCTTAGGATCACACACAGATACGCAGTATTTT
>NA|few|TRBV9|TRBJ1-2
CASSVGGGRSGYGYTF
TGTGCCAGCAGCGTAGGGGGGGGGAGGAGCGGCTATGGCTACACCTTC
>NA|NA|TRBV13|TRBJ2-7
CASSLVHKSSYEQYF
TGTGCCAGCAGCTTGGTACACAAGAGCTCCTACGAGCAGTACTTC
>NA|many|TRBV9|TRBJ2-5
CASSVWVSGQETQYF
TGTGCCAGCAGCGTATGGGTTAGCGGCCAAGAGACCCAGTACTTC
>NA|NA|TRBV6-5|TRBJ1-1
CASSLSLKGTEAFF
TGTGCCAGCAGCTTAAGTCTCAAGGGGACTGAAGCTTTCTTT
>NA|many|TRBV6-2/TRBV6-3|TRBJ1-5
CASSYANRALGQPQHF
TGTGCCAGCAGTTACGCGAACAGGGCCCTCGGGCAGCCCCAGCATTTT
>NA|once|TRBV6-1|TRBJ2-7
CASSEARLPQWGYEQYF
TGTGCCAGCAGTGAAGCGCGACTACCTCAATGGGGATACGAGCAGTACTTC
>NA|NA|TRBV5-1|TRBJ2-7
CASSSVGGRVYEQYF
TGCGCCAGCAGTTCTGTAGGGGGGCGCGTCTACGAGCAGTACTTC
>NA|many|TRBV12-3/TRBV12-4|TRBJ1-1
CASITPYRGDTEAFF
TGTGCCAGCATTACACCCTACCGTGGGGACACTGAAGCTTTCTTT
>NA|many|TRBV28|TRBJ1-6
CASSYRAGYNSPLHF
TGTGCCAGCAGTTACAGGGCTGGCTATAATTCACCCCTCCACTTT
>NA|many|TRBV29-1|TRBJ1-1
CSATEAFF
TGCAGCGCCACTGAAGCTTTCTTT
>TRBD1|many|TRBV7-2|TRBJ1-2
CASSLFTGDGYTF
TGTGCCAGCAGCTTATTTACAGGGGATGGCTACACCTTC
>NA|NA|TRBV5-5|TRBJ1-1
CASSLAVTLNTEAFF
TGTGCCAGCAGCTTGGCGGTAACTTTGAACACTGAAGCTTTCTTT
>NA|few|TRBV27|TRBJ1-1
CASSLGHNTEAFF
TGTGCCAGCAGCCTTGGACACAACACTGAAGCTTTCTTT
>NA|many|TRBV7-2|TRBJ2-2
CASSRERTAGELFF
TGTGCCAGCAGCCGAGAGAGGACGGCCGGGGAGCTGTTTTTT
>NA|few|TRBV4-1|TRBJ1-5
CASSQVSLGGNQPQHF
TGCGCCAGCAGCCAAGTATCTCTAGGGGGCAATCAGCCCCAGCATTTT
>TRBD2|NA|TRBV4-1|TRBJ2-7
CASSPLGSGASYEQYF
TGCGCCAGCAGCCCTTTAGGTAGCGGGGCTTCCTACGAGCAGTACTTC
>NA|many|TRBV7-2|TRBJ2-4
CASSYEAGLAKNIKYF
TGTGCCAGCAGCTACGAAGCAGGGTTAGCCAAAAACATTAAGTACTTC
>NA|many|TRBV20-1|TRBJ1-2
CSARDRQHYGYTF
TGCAGTGCTAGAGATCGACAGCATTATGGCTACACCTTC
>NA|many|TRBV19|TRBJ2-7
CASTDGPLSYEQYF
TGTGCCAGTACCGACGGCCCACTCTCCTACGAGCAGTACTTC
>TRBD1|few|TRBV7-8|TRBJ1-6
CASSPHKGARRSPLHF
TGTGCCAGCAGCCCACATAAGGGGGCGCGTCGTTCACCCCTCCACTTT
>TRBD1|NA|TRBV6-5|TRBJ1-2
CASSYSEGASVNGYTF
TGTGCCAGCAGTTACTCCGAGGGGGCCAGCGTCAATGGCTACACCTTC
>NA|few|TRBV5-1|TRBJ1-1
CASSLRGRVTGAFF
TGCGCCAGCAGCTTGCGGGGGCGAGTCACTGGAGCTTTCTTT
>NA|NA|TRBV4-1|TRBJ1-5
CASSQEPNQPQHF
TGCGCCAGCAGCCAAGAGCCGAATCAGCCCCAGCATTTT
>NA|few|TRBV7-3|TRBJ2-3
CASSDIVTDTQYF
TGTGCCAGCAGCGATATCGTTACAGATACGCAGTATTTT
>NA|few|TRBV6-1|TRBJ1-5
CASRAGSSNQPQHF
TGTGCCAGCAGGGCAGGGTCCAGCAATCAGCCCCAGCATTTT
>NA|once|TRBV11-2|TRBJ1-5
CASSPLNFTNRADQPQHF
TGTGCCAGCAGCCCCCTCAATTTTACTAACAGGGCCGATCAGCCCCAGCATTTT
>NA|NA|TRBV27|TRBJ1-2
CASSFRGDGINYGYTF
TGTGCCAGCAGTTTCCGCGGGGACGGTATCAACTATGGCTACACCTTC
>TRBD1|few|TRBV6-2/TRBV6-3|TRBJ2-7
CASSSYLYRGEQYF
TGTGCCAGCAGTTCCTACCTATACAGGGGTGAGCAGTACTTC
>TRBD1|NA|TRBV28|TRBJ2-7
CASSGAGTGGDYEQYF
TGTGCCAGCAGTGGGGCCGGGACAGGGGGGGACTACGAGCAGTACTTC
>NA|few|TRBV15|TRBJ1-1
CATSREGETMNTEAFF
TGTGCCACCAGCAGAGAGGGGGAGACTATGAACACTGAAGCTTTCTTT
>NA|NA|TRBV4-1|TRBJ1-2
CASSQGPGTYYGYTF
TGCGCCAGCAGCCAAGGCCCCGGGACCTACTATGGCTACACCTTC